Detailed here is one T cell receptor (beta chain). This clonotype has more than one count but fewer than ten. Which antigen it targets is not known. One base away there is no much larger clone; base qualities are not given. Receptor amplification or capture employed PCR. The sample was run on an Illumina HiSeq 2500. TCR libraries were prepared with molecular barcoding, using unique molecular identifiers to normalize TCRbeta repertoire quantification. TCRdb reworked the public reads: Q25 trimming with fastp, MiXCR clone assembly, productive beta chains retained. Merged by CDR3 protein, the rows form single entries marked with the most common genes and DNA. For this sample the table gives roughly 350,000 distinct CDR3 sequences, of which roughly 15% were detected only once. Around 41% of the sample is in the top ten clones. The trim is 1 base for V and 0 bases for J, with a gap of 7 bases between the germline ends. The CDR3 goes from the cysteine to the phenylalanine over 15 residues. This entry keeps only the CDR3 DNA: 45 bases, framed from base 1. CDR1 and CDR2 (SGHAT, FQNNGV) derive from the germline V gene.

The intended sense of this specimen's treatment or condition label: allogeneic hematopoietic cell transplantation with graft depleted of TCRalphabeta T cells and CD19 B cells. TCRalphabeta/CD19-depleted allogeneic hematopoietic cell grafts were given to the transplant recipients, all of whom were children. This specimen comes from a study of T-cell reconstitution after alpha-beta-depleted transplantation in children (dated by TCRdb to the mid-2010s). Study-wide context: Using TCR repertoire profiling, the study followed T-cell immune reconstitution in a quantitative way in children after TCRalphabeta/CD19-depleted allogeneic hematopoietic cell transplantation.

The paper's findings and limits, for the study overall: The frequencies of hyperexpanded clones fell over the following months, and after one year, T-cell counts and TCRbeta diversity were mostly attributed to newly produced T cells. Apparently early alphabetaT-cell count recovery about two months after transplant reportedly relied on only several hundred rapidly expanded clones derived from non-depleted graft cells. In some patients, the high TCRbeta diversity seen at day 60 was put down to recipient T cells and intrathymic progenitors that had survived conditioning.

The starting material was PBMCs, mostly from graft donor cells, obtained 360 days after TCRalphabeta/CD19-depleted stem cell transplant. This clonotype was obtained from a male patient between 2 and 10 years old who had a stem cell transplant for acute lymphoblastic leukemia, so the T cells may come from the graft donor. This receptor chain uses TRBV11-2 and TRBJ1-5; the D gene is unclear. Read as DNA, the sequence is TGTGCCAGCAGCTTAGGGGCTTATAGCAATCAGCCCCAGCATTTT. This codes for CASSLGAYSNQPQHF.